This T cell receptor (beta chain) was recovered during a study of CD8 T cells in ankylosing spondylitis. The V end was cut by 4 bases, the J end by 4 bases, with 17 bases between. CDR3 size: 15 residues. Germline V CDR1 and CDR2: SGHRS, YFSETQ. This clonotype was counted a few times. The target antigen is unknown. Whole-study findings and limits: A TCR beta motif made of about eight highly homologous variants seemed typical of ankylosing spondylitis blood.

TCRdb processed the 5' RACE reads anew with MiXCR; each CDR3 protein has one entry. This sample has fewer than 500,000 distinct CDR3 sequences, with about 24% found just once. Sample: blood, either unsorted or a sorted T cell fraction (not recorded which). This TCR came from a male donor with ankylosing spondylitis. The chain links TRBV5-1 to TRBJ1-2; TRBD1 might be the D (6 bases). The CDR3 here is CASSIGLGAGYGYTF. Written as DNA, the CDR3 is TGCGCCAGCAGCATTGGGCTGGGGGCAGGCTATGGCTACACCTTC.